This is a list of T cell receptor beta chains from one sample in a study of shared clonotypes between healthy human individuals. Measured with immunoSEQ multiplex PCR; TCRdb has only the in-frame clones, and not every one. The data contain 2 million or so clones, roughly 94% of them singletons. The sequencing input was naive CD4+ T cells sorted from blood. These receptors all stem from a young man in good health. Each CDR3 is given with its conserved first and last residue. The order of the fields is clone size, J gene, V gene, D gene, CDR3 DNA, CDR3 protein. The D gene is left open where the match is weak. Part of the rows lack a size; the others show once, few, many or a class for expanded clones.

clone_size: -; j_call: TRBJ1-1; v_call: TRBV15; d_call: -; cdr3_nt: TGTGCCACCAGCAGAGCGGCAGGGGTGGCGAACACTGAAGCTTTCTTT; cdr3_aa: CATSRAAGVANTEAFF
clone_size: -; j_call: TRBJ1-2; v_call: TRBV7-2; d_call: -; cdr3_nt: TGTGCCAGCAGCCCCGGGGGGGGCGCCTATGGCTACACCTTC; cdr3_aa: CASSPGGGAYGYTF
clone_size: -; j_call: TRBJ2-7; v_call: TRBV18; d_call: TRBD2; cdr3_nt: TGTGCCAGCTCACCGACTAGCGGGGTATTGACGGAGTACTTC; cdr3_aa: CASSPTSGVLTEYF
clone_size: -; j_call: TRBJ1-6; v_call: TRBV5-4; d_call: -; cdr3_nt: TGTGCCAGCAGCCGTGGCAGTCATAATTCACCCCTCCACTTT; cdr3_aa: CASSRGSHNSPLHF
clone_size: -; j_call: TRBJ2-2; v_call: TRBV5-4; d_call: TRBD1; cdr3_nt: TGTGCCAGCAGCTTGGCGGGGACAGCCACCGGGGAGCTGTTTTTT; cdr3_aa: CASSLAGTATGELFF
clone_size: -; j_call: TRBJ2-7; v_call: TRBV5-4; d_call: -; cdr3_nt: TGTGCCAGCAGCTTGGTTGTGACAGGTAGGGCACTCGAGCAGTACTTC; cdr3_aa: CASSLVVTGRALEQYF
clone_size: -; j_call: TRBJ2-7; v_call: TRBV19; d_call: -; cdr3_nt: TGTGCCAGTACACAGCCCTTATGGTATAAGCAGTACTTC; cdr3_aa: CASTQPLWYKQYF
clone_size: -; j_call: TRBJ2-5; v_call: TRBV2; d_call: -; cdr3_nt: TGTGCCAGCAGTGAAGTTGAGGAGACCCAGTACTTC; cdr3_aa: CASSEVEETQYF
clone_size: -; j_call: TRBJ2-1; v_call: TRBV28; d_call: -; cdr3_nt: TGTGCCAGCAGTTTACGGGGAGTAAAGCAGTTCTTC; cdr3_aa: CASSLRGVKQFF
clone_size: once; j_call: TRBJ2-7; v_call: TRBV6-1; d_call: TRBD2; cdr3_nt: TGTGCCAGCAGTCGACTAGCGGGGGGATCCTACGAGCAGTACTTC; cdr3_aa: CASSRLAGGSYEQYF
clone_size: -; j_call: TRBJ2-3; v_call: TRBV6-6; d_call: -; cdr3_nt: TGTGCCAGCATAAGTTTCCACGACACAGATACGCAGTATTTT; cdr3_aa: CASISFHDTDTQYF
clone_size: -; j_call: TRBJ1-4; v_call: TRBV19; d_call: -; cdr3_nt: TGTGCCAGTAGATCGAATGAAAAACTGTTTTTT; cdr3_aa: CASRSNEKLFF
clone_size: -; j_call: TRBJ1-1; v_call: TRBV7-2; d_call: -; cdr3_nt: TGTGCCAGCAGCTTAGCTAGGTGGGAGCCCAAATTGAACACTGAAGCTTTCTTT; cdr3_aa: CASSLARWEPKLNTEAFF
clone_size: -; j_call: TRBJ2-3; v_call: TRBV5-1; d_call: TRBD2; cdr3_nt: TGCGCCAGCAGCTCGCGGGGGGCCGCGGATACGCAGTATTTT; cdr3_aa: CASSSRGAADTQYF
clone_size: -; j_call: TRBJ1-5; v_call: TRBV5-5; d_call: TRBD1; cdr3_nt: TGTGCCAGCAGCTCGGACAGGGGACAGCCCCAGCATTTT; cdr3_aa: CASSSDRGQPQHF
clone_size: once; j_call: TRBJ1-4; v_call: TRBV5-4; d_call: -; cdr3_nt: TGTGCCAGCAGCCCAAACTCAAGGGATGAAAAACTGTTTTTT; cdr3_aa: CASSPNSRDEKLFF
clone_size: -; j_call: TRBJ1-5; v_call: TRBV30; d_call: -; cdr3_nt: TGTGCCTGGAGTTTCCGAGGGGGGTCACAGCCCCAGCATTTT; cdr3_aa: CAWSFRGGSQPQHF
clone_size: -; j_call: TRBJ1-1; v_call: TRBV5-6; d_call: TRBD1; cdr3_nt: TGTGCCAGCAGCGCCATCGACAGGGTAGGAGCTTTCTTT; cdr3_aa: CASSAIDRVGAFF
clone_size: -; j_call: TRBJ1-2; v_call: TRBV5-4; d_call: TRBD1; cdr3_nt: TGTGCCAGCAGCTTGCCTACAGGGGGCAATGGCTACACCTTC; cdr3_aa: CASSLPTGGNGYTF
clone_size: -; j_call: TRBJ2-3; v_call: TRBV27; d_call: -; cdr3_nt: TGTGCCAGCAGTTTCTCCATAATGGCGGGGACGGGCATACATACGCAGTATTTT; cdr3_aa: CASSFSIMAGTGIHTQYF
clone_size: -; j_call: TRBJ1-2; v_call: TRBV5-1; d_call: -; cdr3_nt: TGCGCCAGCAGCTTGGTGGGCACAGCTAACTATGGCTACACCTTC; cdr3_aa: CASSLVGTANYGYTF
clone_size: -; j_call: TRBJ2-5; v_call: TRBV18; d_call: -; cdr3_nt: TGTGCCAGCTCACCCCAGAAGACAGGCCCTCTGAACCCCCAGTACTTC; cdr3_aa: CASSPQKTGPLNPQYF
clone_size: -; j_call: TRBJ1-6; v_call: TRBV2; d_call: TRBD1; cdr3_nt: TGTGCCAGCAGGTCAGGGGGTGAAGGTTCACCCCTCCACTTT; cdr3_aa: CASRSGGEGSPLHF
clone_size: -; j_call: TRBJ1-2; v_call: TRBV6-5; d_call: -; cdr3_nt: TGTGCCAGCAGTTACTCGTCGAACTATGGCTACACCTTC; cdr3_aa: CASSYSSNYGYTF
clone_size: -; j_call: TRBJ2-7; v_call: TRBV29-1; d_call: -; cdr3_nt: TGCAGCGCCCTCCACAGTGCCCCCCCCTACGAGCAGTACTTC; cdr3_aa: CSALHSAPPYEQYF
clone_size: -; j_call: TRBJ1-4; v_call: TRBV5-1; d_call: -; cdr3_nt: TGCGCCAGCAGCCACGGGGACAACGGATATGAAAAACTGTTTTTT; cdr3_aa: CASSHGDNGYEKLFF
clone_size: -; j_call: TRBJ2-5; v_call: TRBV30; d_call: TRBD2; cdr3_nt: TGTGCCTGGAGTGGCGGGGGAGAGACCCAGTACTTC; cdr3_aa: CAWSGGGETQYF
clone_size: -; j_call: TRBJ2-1; v_call: TRBV4-1; d_call: TRBD1; cdr3_nt: TGCGCCAGCAGCAAACCTTCCGGGACAGGGATCAATGAGCAGTTCTTC; cdr3_aa: CASSKPSGTGINEQFF
clone_size: -; j_call: TRBJ1-1; v_call: TRBV6-1; d_call: TRBD1; cdr3_nt: TGTGCCAGCAGGGGACAGGGGGGAGCTTTCTTT; cdr3_aa: CASRGQGGAFF
clone_size: -; j_call: TRBJ2-7; v_call: TRBV6-6; d_call: -; cdr3_nt: TGTGCCAGCAGCTTCGGGACCCCGGCGGACGAGCAGTACTTC; cdr3_aa: CASSFGTPADEQYF
clone_size: -; j_call: TRBJ1-2; v_call: TRBV28; d_call: -; cdr3_nt: TGTGCCAGCAGGTACTACGCTAACTATGGCTACACCTTC; cdr3_aa: CASRYYANYGYTF
clone_size: once; j_call: TRBJ2-7; v_call: TRBV6-1; d_call: TRBD1; cdr3_nt: TGTGCCAGCAAGACAGGGGGCGCGGACGAGCAGTACTTC; cdr3_aa: CASKTGGADEQYF
clone_size: -; j_call: TRBJ1-1; v_call: TRBV30; d_call: -; cdr3_nt: TGTGCCTGGAGTGTTGGAGGGGATACTGAAGCTTTCTTT; cdr3_aa: CAWSVGGDTEAFF
clone_size: -; j_call: TRBJ1-6; v_call: TRBV21-1; d_call: -; cdr3_nt: TGTGCCAGCACCAGGGACAGGCCTAGGGCACCCCTCCACTTT; cdr3_aa: CASTRDRPRAPLHF
clone_size: few; j_call: TRBJ1-1; v_call: TRBV18; d_call: TRBD1; cdr3_nt: TGTGCCAGCTCACCAACAGGGGGCACTGAAGCTTTCTTT; cdr3_aa: CASSPTGGTEAFF
clone_size: -; j_call: TRBJ2-7; v_call: TRBV28; d_call: -; cdr3_nt: TGTGCCAGCAGGTCACGGCTGAGGGCCTACGAGCAGTACTTC; cdr3_aa: CASRSRLRAYEQYF
clone_size: -; j_call: TRBJ1-3; v_call: TRBV18; d_call: -; cdr3_nt: TGTGCCAGCCAAAAGGACACGAACTCTGGAAACACCATATATTTT; cdr3_aa: CASQKDTNSGNTIYF
clone_size: once; j_call: TRBJ2-7; v_call: TRBV11-2; d_call: TRBD2; cdr3_nt: TGTGCCAGCAGCTCAGGACTAGCGCCTCCCTACGAGCAGTACTTC; cdr3_aa: CASSSGLAPPYEQYF